One sample yielded the 21 T cell receptor beta chains listed below, sequenced in a study of human T cells and chemical hapten exposure. Stated time point: pre-sensitization, week 0. Treatment of the sample: therapeutic diphenylcyclopropenone sensitization with weekly scalp DPC. TCRdb independently ran MiXCR on the RACE reads; one entry per CDR3 protein. This sample has about 98,000 distinct CDR3 sequences, with 11% found just once. The sample was whole blood, taken in connection with sensitization to the hapten diphenylcyclopropenone (DPC). Receptors originate from a woman aged 55-69 years with alopecia areata. Some clones in this sample may be carry-over from other donors' samples.

This clonotype was seen a few times. V gene TRBV5-1 combines with J gene TRBJ1-1; maybe TRBD1 (5 bases). Deletions cut 5 bases from V and 1 base from J, with 15 bases between. The CDR3 is 15 residues long. Germline lookup yields CDR1 SGHRS and CDR2 YFSETQ. The DNA for the CDR3 is TGCGCCAGCAGGACACTAGTGAGGGGGAACACTGAAGCTTTCTTT. Protein: CASRTLVRGNTEAFF.

The rearrangement uses TRBV6-5 and TRBJ2-2; D call uncertain. The CDR3 is 15 residues long. V was trimmed by 2 bases and J by 4 bases, leaving 11 bases between them. Germline CDR1 MNHEY, CDR2 SVGAGI. The CDR3 DNA follows: TGTGCCAGCAGTTACCAATCCACAATCACCGGGGAGCTGTTTTTT. It is translated as CASSYQSTITGELFF.

The table lists this clonotype with many counts. This chain connects TRBV6-5 to TRBJ1-4; D unresolved. V gave up 2 bases and J gave up 8 bases, with 15 bases separating them. Per germline, CDR1 MNHEY and CDR2 SVGAGI. The CDR3 spans 15 residues. The CDR3 loop reads CASSYEAGAREKLFF. DNA of the CDR3: TGTGCCAGCAGTTACGAGGCAGGAGCTCGAGAAAAACTGTTTTTT.

This clonotype has more than one count but fewer than ten. CDR3 sequence: CASSERYGQGNEQFF. The CDR3 DNA sequence: TGCGCCAGCAGTGAGCGATATGGCCAGGGCAATGAGCAGTTCTTC. V and J are TRBV10-1 and TRBJ2-1; D possibly corresponds to TRBD1 (5 bases). The CDR3 runs 15 residues. Trimming took 2 bases from V and 6 from J, leaving 14 bases between them. Germline lookup yields CDR1 WNHNN and CDR2 SYGVQD (reference sequence).

This clonotype has a count of ten or more. The chain has TRBV7-9 and TRBJ1-1; no reliable D call. Germline lookup yields CDR1 SEHNR and CDR2 FQNEAQ (reference sequence). There are 14 residues in the CDR3. The V and J ends lost 1 base and 1 base respectively, with 7 bases between them. CDR3 nucleotides: TGTGCCAGCAGCTTAGTTCGTCAGAACACTGAAGCTTTCTTT. It codes for CASSLVRQNTEAFF.

The chain couples TRBV5-5 to TRBJ2-5; no reliable D call. The CDR3 loop spans 15 amino acids. Per the germline V gene, CDR1 is SGHKS and CDR2 is YYEKEE (reference sequence). Trimming took 4 bases from V and 5 from J, leaving 18 bases between them. The chain's CDR3 is CASSQPDRGSETQYF. As DNA, the CDR3 is TGTGCCAGCAGCCAGCCCGACCGCGGTAGTGAGACCCAGTACTTC.

The chain recombines TRBV4-3 with TRBJ2-7; a possible D gene is TRBD1 (6 bases). Germline assignment: CDR1 LGHNA and CDR2 YSLEER. V lost 0 bases and J lost 7, with 13 bases in between. The CDR3 totals 14 residues. CDR3 coding DNA: TGCGCCAGCAGCCAAGATCTTGGGGGCACGGAGCAGTACTTC. This translates into CASSQDLGGTEQYF.

In its sample, this clonotype was seen a few times. The genes are TRBV30 and TRBJ2-7; 9 bases fit TRBD2. After removal of 3 bases from V and 6 bases from J, the junction contained 6 bases not matched to a gene. Germline loops: CDR1 GTSNPN, CDR2 SVGIG (reference sequence). The CDR3 contains 13 residues. As DNA, the CDR3 is TGTGCCTGGAGCCACGCGGGGGGGCGCGAGCAGTACTTC. Residues: CAWSHAGGREQYF.

This clonotype was seen many times. The chain employs TRBV7-6 and TRBJ2-1, with D hard to call. Germline CDR1 reads SGHVS; CDR2 reads FNYEAQ. With 0 bases removed from V and 8 bases from J, the gap between germline ends came to 8 bases. The CDR3 totals 13 residues. CDR3 DNA: TGTGCCAGCAGCTTAGCGTCAGGTTATGAGCAGTTCTTC. Its translation is CASSLASGYEQFF.

This clonotype was counted many times. V is TRBV3-1 and J is TRBJ1-1; D unclear. In germline, CDR1 is LGHDT, CDR2 YNNKEL (reference sequence). The CDR3 is 14 residues long. Trimming took 9 bases from V and 0 from J, leaving 14 bases between them. CDR3 bases: TGTGCCAGTACCCGACGGGAAATGAACACTGAAGCTTTCTTT. It translates to CASTRREMNTEAFF.

This clonotype has a handful of counts. The rearrangement joins TRBV28 to TRBJ2-7; D is perhaps TRBD2 (5 bases). This CDR3 is built from 13 residues. V was cut by 2 bases and J by 4 bases, with 9 bases left in between. CDR1 MDHEN and CDR2 SYDVKM come from the germline V gene. The CDR3 DNA reads TGTGCCAGCAGTTTACTGGGAGCTTACGAGCAGTACTTC. This sequence encodes CASSLLGAYEQYF.

This clonotype was counted a few times. The V gene is TRBV20-1, the J gene TRBJ2-7, with no clear D. Trimming stripped 3 bases from V and 4 bases from J, with 13 bases between. CDR3 length: 13 amino acids. Germline V lookup: CDR1 DFQATT, CDR2 SNEGSKA (reference sequence). The CDR3 region is CSASPRAGYEQYF. The CDR3 DNA reads as TGCAGTGCTAGCCCCAGAGCTGGTTACGAGCAGTACTTC.

Only a few counts were recorded for this clonotype. The V call is TRBV20-1, the J call TRBJ2-3, with 13 bases identical to TRBD2. The CDR3 is 15 residues long. With V trimmed by 3 bases and J by 7 bases, 7 bases remained unmatched. Germline V gene data show CDR1 as DFQATT and CDR2 as SNEGSKA (reference sequence). The CDR3 DNA follows: TGCAGTGCTAGGACTAGCGGGGGGACCCGACATACGCAGTATTTT. Encoded protein: CSARTSGGTRHTQYF.

The rearrangement links TRBV20-1 to TRBJ1-2; a weak D match, TRBD1 (5 bases). This CDR3 region has 14 residues. The germline V gene encodes CDR1 DFQATT and CDR2 SNEGSKA (reference sequence). Between the trimmed V and J ends, which lost 3 bases and 4 bases, there was a span of 15 bases. In DNA, the CDR3 is TGCAGTGCTAGGTTAGCGGACGGGGGCTATGGCTACACCTTC. Encoded protein: CSARLADGGYGYTF.

This clonotype showed up many times. This chain connects TRBV10-3 to TRBJ1-1; D gene unclear. The CDR3 runs to 13 residues. The germline gives CDR1 ENHRY, CDR2 SYGVKD. V was cut by 10 bases and J by 2 bases, with 14 bases left in between. The CDR3 DNA sequence: TGTGCCACGTCCTCCTCTTTAAACACTGAAGCTTTCTTT. It codes for CATSSSLNTEAFF.

V gene TRBV12-3 or TRBV12-4 combines with J gene TRBJ1-2, with a tentative D call TRBD1 (5 bases). The V end was cut by 7 bases, the J end by 3 bases, with 18 bases between. This CDR3 contains 15 residues. CDR3 sequence (DNA): TGTGCCAGCACCCAAACAGGCTCCGTGGACTATGGCTACACCTTC. Translation gives CASTQTGSVDYGYTF.

The rearrangement links TRBV7-9 to TRBJ2-2; D remains unclear. CDR1 is SEHNR and CDR2 is FQNEAQ in the germline V gene (reference sequence). V lost 3 bases and J 6 bases, leaving 8 bases between the germline ends. The CDR3 totals 13 residues. The DNA of the CDR3 is TGTGCCAGCAGCTTGGTGGCAGCCGGGGAGCTGTTTTTT. It yields the protein CASSLVAAGELFF. Variable domain in full (rest from reference TRBV7-9 and TRBJ2-2): DTGVSQNPRHKITKRGQNVTFRCDPISEHNRLYWYRQTLGQGPEFLTYFQNEAQLEKSRLLSDRFSAERPKGSFSTLEIQRTEQGDSAMYLCASSLVAAGELFFGEGSRLTVL.

The rearrangement uses TRBV6-6 and TRBJ1-2, with a tentative D call TRBD1 (5 bases). Germline CDR1 and CDR2: MNHNY and SVGAGI (reference sequence). Trimming removed 6 bases from V and 9 bases from J, with 14 bases in between. The CDR3 extends over 12 amino acids. The CDR3 sequence: CASSPGHSSYTF. As DNA, the CDR3 is TGTGCCAGCAGCCCCGGACACTCTAGCTACACCTTC.

The V and J genes are TRBV18 and TRBJ2-1; D may be TRBD2 (6 bases). The CDR3 is 18 amino acids. Germline V gene lookup returns CDR1 KGHSH and CDR2 LQKENI. The germline V and J ends were trimmed by 3 bases and 3 bases, with 21 bases remaining between them. CDR3 loop: CASSPVSGLRELYNEQFF. CDR3 in DNA: TGTGCCAGCTCACCTGTTAGCGGACTCCGGGAACTCTACAATGAGCAGTTCTTC. The whole variable domain, filled in from reference TRBV18 and TRBJ2-1, reads NAGVMQNPRHLVRRRGQEARLRCSPMKGHSHVYWYRQLPEEGLKFMVYLQKENIIDESGMPKERFSAEFPKEGPSILRIQQVVRGDSAAYFCASSPVSGLRELYNEQFFGPGTRLTVL.

The rearrangement links TRBV6-5 to TRBJ2-2; D possibly matches TRBD1 or TRBD2 (6 bases each). Trimming took 7 bases from V and 6 from J, leaving 12 bases between them. The germline V gene encodes CDR1 MNHEY and CDR2 SVGAGI. The CDR3 covers 13 residues. The CDR3 sequence: CASKGGLAGELFF. CDR3 sequence (DNA): TGTGCCAGCAAAGGGGGGCTGGCCGGGGAGCTGTTTTTT.

The sample holds a few counts of this clonotype. One end of the junction varies from germline; a read error may be responsible. This rearrangement joins TRBV7-7 to TRBJ2-3; 8 bases match TRBD2. The length of the CDR3 is 15 residues. Germline V CDR1 and CDR2: SSHAT, FNYEAQ (reference sequence). CDR3 protein: CASSLGGGFTDTQYF. DNA of the CDR3: TGTGCTAGCAGCTTAGGCGGGGGGTTCACAGATACGCAGTATTTT. The full variable domain, with the rest looked up from reference TRBV7-7 and TRBJ2-3, is GAGVSQSPRYKVTKRGQDVTLRCDPISSHATLYWYQQALGQGPEFLTYFNYEAQPDKSGLPSDRFSAERPEGSISTLTIQRTEQRDSAMYRCASSLGGGFTDTQYFGPGTRLTVL.